This T cell receptor beta chain was found in a study of early T cells in non-severe SARS-CoV-2 infection (dated by TCRdb to about 2021). In the study overall: Because TCR sequencing was done on bulk RNA from unsorted whole blood, the alpha and beta chains could not be paired. Beyond this particular receptor, the publication reports: VDJdb matching was skewed toward anti-spike CD8 responses and likely underestimated virus-specific expansions by missing private and CD4 specificities.

Spanning cysteine to phenylalanine, the CDR3 consists of 15 amino acids. The only DNA kept is the CDR3, 45 bases in frame from the first base. Ends trimmed: V by 7 bases, J by 10 bases; bases unmatched to a gene: 13. Based on the germline V gene, the CDR1 and CDR2 sequences are SNHLY and FYNNEI. There are a few counts of this clonotype. Its binding antigen is unknown. No base quality values were provided; no much bigger clone lies one nucleotide off. This was a case-control study nested in a cohort of healthcare workers in London, UK, who had nasopharyngeal swab PCR tests and blood samples taken every week. Between 23 and 31 March 2020, the week of the UK lockdown, healthcare workers were enrolled and then followed up weekly for as long as 16 weeks. Libraries were constructed by 5' RACE. Sequenced using a NextSeq 500. To correct for sequencing error and PCR bias, the TCR library protocol tagged individual cDNA molecules with unique molecular identifiers. Sequencing covered both TCR alpha and beta chains, and within each sample the abundances of alpha and beta sequences were tightly co-correlated. The paper's processing steps were these. Decombinator V4 was used to annotate the V gene, J gene and CDR3 of the TCR sequences. TCRs were defined as expanded if a significant change between any two time points was detected under a Poisson model with p below 0.0001. TCR abundances were normalised to the total number of TCRs sequenced per sample and were expressed as counts per million. TRAV1-2 paired with TRAJ12, TRAJ20 or TRAJ33 defined MAIT TCRs, while TRAV10 paired with TRAJ18 defined iNKT TCRs. VDJdb, accessed on 1 November 2021, was searched for TCRs annotated for CMV, EBV and SARS-CoV-2, and TCRs annotated for more than one antigen were excluded. TCRdb itself trimmed the public reads at Q25 with fastp, ran MiXCR and retained productive beta chains. Rows are combined by CDR3 protein, so each entry shows the most common genes and DNA. The V and J calls follow TCRdb's processing rather than the paper's. Recorded for this sample are about 69,000 distinct CDR3 sequences; about 9% of them occurred a single time. The biggest ten clones account for roughly 6% of the sample.

Material for sequencing was whole blood. The source is an adult who was a healthcare worker with PCR-confirmed SARS-CoV-2 infection or an uninfected control (not recorded which). This receptor chain uses TRBV2 and TRBJ2-1; TRBD2 fits 10 bases in the junction. The DNA sequence reads TGTGCCAGCACTGTTGGAACTAGCGGGGAGGAGGAGCAGTTCTTC. Protein translation: CASTVGTSGEEEQFF.